These T cell receptor beta chains were read from a single sample in a study of blood T cell repertoires in COVID-19. The table came from immunoSEQ multiplex PCR; TCRdb's copy has only in-frame clones and leaves some out. The repertoire holds more than 300,000 clones, just under 90% seen once, with 1.5% to 2% in the top ten. The sample consisted of peripheral blood. All receptors come from a woman in her twenties or thirties with COVID-19, enrolled during active disease. Each CDR3 is given with its conserved first and last residue. Fields, in order: clone size, D gene, V gene, J gene, CDR3 length, CDR3 protein. The D gene is left open where the match is weak. Not all rows give a size; the values are once, few, many and, for expanded clones, a class.

>once|.|TRBV7-8|TRBJ2-1|16
CASRAPHRTGHNEQFF
>.|TRBD1|TRBV5-1|TRBJ2-5|14
CASHPGTGEETQYF
>.|.|TRBV5-4|TRBJ2-1|15
CASSLGQGLYNEQFF
>few|.|TRBV7-9|TRBJ2-6|13
CASTNTGANVLTF
>.|TRBD2|TRBV4-2|TRBJ2-5|17
CASSQGGLAGYQETQYF
>.|.|TRBV19|TRBJ2-2|15
CASSIGGRSTGELFF
>.|.|TRBV5-1|TRBJ1-6|15
CASSLTVQEGSPLHF
>many|TRBD2|TRBV3-1/TRBV3-2|TRBJ2-5|16
CASSQGTSGGGETQYF
>.|.|TRBV30|TRBJ2-7|13
CAWSVEGVWEQYF
>.|.|TRBV6-5|TRBJ1-1|13
CASRATVYTEAFF
>.|.|TRBV9|TRBJ1-3|14
CASSVGPGGGTIYF
>.|.|TRBV27|TRBJ1-1|14
CASSRGHLNTEAFF
>.|TRBD2|TRBV6-1|TRBJ2-3|16
CASSKAGGDLTDTQYF
>.|TRBD1|TRBV15|TRBJ1-5|15
CATSSRTGGNQPQHF
>.|.|TRBV7-2|TRBJ2-2|16
CASSLMLGRDTGELFF
>.|.|TRBV10-3|TRBJ1-3|20
CAISESTLLLRGGTGNTIYF
>once|TRBD1|TRBV28|TRBJ1-5|15
CASVYRTGGNQPQHF
>.|.|TRBV6-5|TRBJ2-5|12
CATRGTAETQYF
>.|TRBD1|TRBV10-3|TRBJ1-5|14
CAIRGTDSNQPQHF
>.|TRBD1|TRBV27|TRBJ2-2|17
CASSLIFAVTGPGELFF
>.|.|TRBV5-1|TRBJ1-6|16
CASSLTGSSYNSPLHF
>once|.|TRBV19|TRBJ2-7|13
CASSIGGAYEQYF
>.|.|TRBV5-5|TRBJ2-3|14
CASSFRGLTDTQYF
>.|TRBD1|TRBV7-2|TRBJ1-2|15
CASSKQGSIDYGYTF
>.|.|TRBV4-2|TRBJ2-3|17
CASSQYFRGTQTDTQYF
>.|.|TRBV2|TRBJ1-5|15
CASSESKYSNQPQHF
>few|.|TRBV6-1|TRBJ1-1|14
CASSDQTEYTEAFF
>.|.|TRBV5-4|TRBJ2-5|15
CASSLAGRGQETQYF
>once|TRBD2|TRBV11-2|TRBJ2-3|15
CASSLGGTSGDTQYF
>.|TRBD1|TRBV4-2|TRBJ1-4|16
CASSQDGHRGREKLFF
>.|TRBD1|TRBV27|TRBJ1-6|14
CASSLGQGNSPLHF
>.|TRBD1|TRBV3-1/TRBV3-2|TRBJ1-1|14
CASSRLTGGTEAFF
>.|.|TRBV7-2|TRBJ2-2|16
CASSPRRYLDPGELFF
>.|TRBD1|TRBV7-9|TRBJ2-1|14
CASSLQGARGEQFF
>.|TRBD1|TRBV6-6|TRBJ2-6|16
CASSWDRLSGANVLTF
>.|TRBD1|TRBV30|TRBJ1-1|14
CAWTPTGAGTEAFF
>.|TRBD1|TRBV5-1|TRBJ1-1|14
CASSSRGVGTEAFF
>.|.|TRBV6-5|TRBJ2-5|14
CASRGRGRGETQYF
>.|.|TRBV6-5|TRBJ1-2|13
CASTRETNYGYTF
>once|.|TRBV6-5|TRBJ1-6|14
CACRKSSYNSPLHF
>.|TRBD1|TRBV5-1|TRBJ1-2|14
CASSLEGAGYGYTF
>.|.|TRBV25-1|TRBJ1-1|12
CASNPNSTEAFF
>.|TRBD2|TRBV5-1|TRBJ2-1|14
CASSSGGPYNEQFF
>.|TRBD2|TRBV11-2|TRBJ2-3|15
CASSQGLAGAVTQYF
>once|.|TRBV11-3|TRBJ1-6|15
CASSLGGLYGAPLHF
>.|.|TRBV7-3|TRBJ2-3|15
CASSPGGPLYDTQYF
>.|.|TRBV4-1|TRBJ2-7|14
CASSQEMTVYEQYF
>.|TRBD1|TRBV7-9|TRBJ1-4|15
CASSPRRQGNEKLFF
>.|.|TRBV4-1|TRBJ1-2|15
CASSQDTGFDYGYTF
>.|.|TRBV13|TRBJ1-4|15
CASSTGYSTNEKLFF
>.|TRBD1|TRBV4-1|TRBJ1-4|15
CASSQTGVPNEKLFF
>.|.|TRBV3-1/TRBV3-2|TRBJ1-2|17
CASSPFWQANPNYGYTF
>few|.|TRBV11-2|TRBJ1-2|13
CASSLGSGYGYTF